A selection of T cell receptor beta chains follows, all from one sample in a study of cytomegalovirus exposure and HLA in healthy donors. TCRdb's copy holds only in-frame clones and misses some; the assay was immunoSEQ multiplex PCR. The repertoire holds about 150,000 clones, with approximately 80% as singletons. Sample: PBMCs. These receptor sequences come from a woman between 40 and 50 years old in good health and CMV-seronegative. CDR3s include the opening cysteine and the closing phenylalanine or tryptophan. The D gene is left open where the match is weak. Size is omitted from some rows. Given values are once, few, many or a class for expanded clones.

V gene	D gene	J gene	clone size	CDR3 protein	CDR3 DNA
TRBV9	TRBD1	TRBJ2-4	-	CASSPSGTAKNIQYF	TGTGCCAGCAGCCCATCCGGGACAGCAAAAAACATTCAGTACTTC
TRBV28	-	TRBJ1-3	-	CASENGESPDTIYF	TGTGCCAGCGAAAATGGGGAGAGCCCAGACACCATATATTTT
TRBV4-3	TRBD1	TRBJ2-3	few	CASSPLWTGFTDTQYF	TGCGCCAGCAGCCCGCTCTGGACAGGGTTCACAGATACGCAGTATTTT
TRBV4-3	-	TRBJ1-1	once	CASSPRPLGGDTEAFF	TGCGCCAGCTCCCCCCGGCCCCTCGGCGGGGACACTGAAGCTTTCTTT
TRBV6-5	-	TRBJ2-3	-	CASSYGKLDTQYF	TGTGCCAGCAGTTACGGTAAACTAGATACGCAGTATTTT
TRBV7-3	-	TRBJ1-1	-	CASSLMAGLNTEAFF	TGTGCCAGCAGCTTAATGGCGGGTCTGAACACTGAAGCTTTCTTT
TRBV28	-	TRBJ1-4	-	CASSLSSEKLFF	TGTGCCAGCAGTTTATCGAGTGAAAAACTGTTTTTT
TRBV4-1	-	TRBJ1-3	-	CASSPTWAAGSGNTIYF	TGCGCCAGCAGCCCCACCTGGGCAGCAGGCTCTGGAAACACCATATATTTT
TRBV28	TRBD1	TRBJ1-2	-	CASSLSGRGFGYTF	TGTGCCAGCAGTTTATCGGGCAGGGGGTTTGGCTACACCTTC
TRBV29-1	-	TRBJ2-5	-	CSFEGFGIGSRETQYF	TGCAGCTTTGAGGGTTTCGGGATAGGGAGTAGGGAGACCCAGTACTTC
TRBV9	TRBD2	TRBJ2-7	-	CASSVGLAGSYEQYF	TGTGCCAGCAGCGTAGGACTAGCGGGATCTTACGAGCAGTACTTC
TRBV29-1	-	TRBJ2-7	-	CSVVLTNSLYEQYF	TGCAGCGTTGTTTTGACTAACTCCCTCTACGAGCAGTACTTC
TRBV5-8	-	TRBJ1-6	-	CASSGDLPLHF	TGTGCCAGCAGCGGAGACTTGCCCCTCCACTTT
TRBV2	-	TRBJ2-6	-	CASSEQRSNVLTF	TGTGCCAGCAGTGAACAGCGAAGCAACGTCCTGACTTTC
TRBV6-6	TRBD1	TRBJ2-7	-	CATLGQPTPYEQYF	TGTGCCACCTTGGGACAGCCGACTCCCTACGAGCAGTACTTC
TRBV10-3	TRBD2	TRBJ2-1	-	CAISAVGLAGNNEQFF	TGTGCCATCAGCGCCGTCGGACTAGCGGGCAACAATGAGCAGTTCTTC
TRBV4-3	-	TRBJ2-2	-	CASSQDGAETGELFF	TGCGCCAGCAGCCAAGATGGGGCAGAGACCGGGGAGCTGTTTTTT
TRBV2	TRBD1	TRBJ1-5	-	CASSENESGGSQPQHF	TGTGCCAGCAGTGAGAATGAATCAGGGGGCAGCCAGCCCCAGCATTTT
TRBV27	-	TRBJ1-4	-	CASSSLLVRGAGNEKLFF	TGTGCCAGCAGTTCACTGCTAGTTCGTGGGGCAGGCAATGAAAAACTGTTTTTT
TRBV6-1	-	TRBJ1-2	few	CASRASNYGYTF	TGTGCCAGCAGGGCATCGAACTATGGCTACACCTTC
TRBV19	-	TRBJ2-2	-	CASSIDPGRTGELFF	TGTGCCAGTAGTATAGACCCAGGGCGGACCGGGGAGCTGTTTTTT
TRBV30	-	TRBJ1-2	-	CAWSSGSFYTF	TGTGCCTGGAGCTCGGGATCGTTCTACACCTTC
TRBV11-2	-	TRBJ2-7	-	CASSLVAAGSSYEQYF	TGTGCCAGCAGCTTAGTAGCGGCAGGGAGCTCCTACGAGCAGTACTTC
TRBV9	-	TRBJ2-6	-	CASSVSLPYGSGANGLTF	TGTGCCAGCAGCGTAAGTCTGCCATACGGCTCTGGGGCCAACGGCCTGACTTTC
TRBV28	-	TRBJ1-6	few	CASSALGADSYNSPLHF	TGTGCCAGCTCCGCTTTAGGGGCAGACTCCTATAATTCACCCCTCCACTTT
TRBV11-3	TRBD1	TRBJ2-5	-	CASSPRGETQYF	TGTGCCAGCAGCCCCAGGGGGGAGACCCAGTACTTC
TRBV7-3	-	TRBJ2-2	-	CASSLLNTGELFF	TGTGCCAGCAGCTTACTGAACACCGGGGAGCTGTTTTTT
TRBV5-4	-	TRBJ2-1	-	CASIPREALYNEQFF	TGTGCCAGCATCCCAAGGGAGGCCCTTTACAATGAGCAGTTCTTC
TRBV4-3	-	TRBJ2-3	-	CASSQVSPGGTDTQYF	TGCGCCAGCAGCCAAGTGTCGCCGGGAGGCACAGATACGCAGTATTTT
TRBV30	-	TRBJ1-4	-	CAWSVSEKLFF	TGTGCCTGGAGTGTCTCTGAAAAACTGTTTTTT
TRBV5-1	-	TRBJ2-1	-	CASTNQGSSYNEQFF	TGCGCCAGCACGAACCAGGGGAGCTCCTACAATGAGCAGTTCTTC
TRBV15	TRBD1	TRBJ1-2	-	CATSRAGTGTVYGYTF	TGTGCCACCAGCAGAGCCGGTACCGGGACAGTCTATGGCTACACCTTC
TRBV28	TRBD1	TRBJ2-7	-	CASSQSGTGGYEQYF	TGTGCCAGCAGCCAGTCCGGGACAGGGGGATACGAGCAGTACTTC
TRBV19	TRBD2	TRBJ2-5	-	CASSIEKLAVNQETQYF	TGTGCCAGTAGTATAGAGAAACTAGCGGTTAACCAAGAGACCCAGTACTTC
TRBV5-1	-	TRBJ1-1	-	CASSSRVTTEAFF	TGCGCCAGCAGCTCCAGGGTTACGACTGAAGCTTTCTTT
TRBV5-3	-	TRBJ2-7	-	CARSRRRGEQYF	TGTGCCAGAAGCCGGCGCCGGGGGGAGCAGTACTTC
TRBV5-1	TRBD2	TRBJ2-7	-	CASSTSTSGVYEQYF	TGCGCCAGCAGCACATCGACTAGCGGGGTTTACGAGCAGTACTTC
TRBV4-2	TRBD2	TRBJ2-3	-	CASSQAGGGDTQYF	TGTGCCAGCAGCCAAGCGGGGGGGGGAGATACGCAGTATTTT
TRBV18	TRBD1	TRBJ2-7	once	CASSGTGIGEQYF	TGTGCCAGCTCCGGGACAGGGATTGGCGAGCAGTACTTC
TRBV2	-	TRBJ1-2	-	CASVGRGSNYGYTF	TGTGCCAGCGTAGGGAGGGGGTCTAACTATGGCTACACCTTC
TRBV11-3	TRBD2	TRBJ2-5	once	CASSLGLAGQETQYF	TGTGCCAGCAGCTTGGGTCTAGCGGGTCAAGAGACCCAGTACTTC
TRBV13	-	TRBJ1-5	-	CASSFRGQPQHF	TGTGCCAGCAGCTTCAGGGGCCAGCCCCAGCATTTT
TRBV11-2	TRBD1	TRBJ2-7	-	CASSLLITGTVNEQYF	TGTGCCAGCAGCTTACTAATCACCGGGACAGTCAACGAGCAGTACTTC
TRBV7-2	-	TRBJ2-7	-	CASSLLGDSYEQYF	TGTGCCAGCAGCTTACTAGGGGACTCCTACGAGCAGTACTTC
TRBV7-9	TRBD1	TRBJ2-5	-	CASSPADREAETQYF	TGTGCCAGCAGCCCCGCGGACAGGGAAGCAGAGACCCAGTACTTC
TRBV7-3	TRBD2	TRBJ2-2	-	CASSFGRAGELFF	TGTGCCAGCAGCTTCGGGAGGGCCGGGGAGCTGTTTTTT
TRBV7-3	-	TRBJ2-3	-	CASSSHRERAHTDTQYF	TGTGCCAGCAGCTCGCATAGAGAGCGGGCCCACACAGATACGCAGTATTTT
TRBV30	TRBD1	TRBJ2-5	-	CAWSADRGLETQYF	TGTGCCTGGAGTGCCGACAGGGGGCTGGAGACCCAGTACTTC
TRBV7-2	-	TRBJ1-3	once	CASSLLGAGNTIYF	TGTGCCAGCAGCCTACTTGGGGCCGGAAACACCATATATTTT
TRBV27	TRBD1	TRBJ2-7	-	CASSFRDRGYEQYF	TGTGCCAGCAGTTTCCGGGACAGGGGCTACGAGCAGTACTTC
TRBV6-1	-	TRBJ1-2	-	CASSKNTNYGYTF	TGTGCCAGCAGTAAGAACACTAACTATGGCTACACCTTC
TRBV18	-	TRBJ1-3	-	CASSPDQGFGNTIYF	TGTGCCAGCTCACCAGACCAGGGGTTTGGAAACACCATATATTTT
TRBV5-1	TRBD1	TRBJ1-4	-	CASSYWTGEKLFF	TGCGCCAGCAGCTATTGGACAGGCGAAAAACTGTTTTTT
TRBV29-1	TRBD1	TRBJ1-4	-	CSVAGQLNEKLFF	TGCAGCGTGGCGGGACAGCTTAATGAAAAACTGTTTTTT